This TCR beta chain was identified during a study of a mutant IDH1 vaccine in newly diagnosed glioma. Study summary: Patients had eight vaccinations, in weeks 1, 3, 5, 7, 11, 15, 19 and 23.

This clone has a single count. The antigen is not known. Libraries were prepared by immunoSEQ multiplex PCR; TCRdb keeps only in-frame clonotypes and omits some of them. The profile shows 40,000 to 55,000 clones, roughly 90% of them singletons. Looked up from germline, CDR1 is LNHDA and CDR2 is SQIVND (reference sequence). The V end was cut by 10 bases, the J end by 4 bases, with 13 bases between. This CDR3 comprises 12 residues. Sample time point: week 11, during vaccination. The vaccine gave 300 ug of a 20-mer mutant IDH1 peptide subcutaneously per dose. The rearrangement links TRBV19 to TRBJ1-2; TRBD1 is a possible D gene (5 bases). Sequencing used PBMCs, obtained from a glioma patient whose treatment included an IDH1 peptide vaccine. The sequence derives from a man in his fifties with glioma. The CDR3: CATQTEAYGYTF. CDR3 nucleotide sequence: TGTGCCACTCAGACAGAAGCCTATGGCTACACCTTC.